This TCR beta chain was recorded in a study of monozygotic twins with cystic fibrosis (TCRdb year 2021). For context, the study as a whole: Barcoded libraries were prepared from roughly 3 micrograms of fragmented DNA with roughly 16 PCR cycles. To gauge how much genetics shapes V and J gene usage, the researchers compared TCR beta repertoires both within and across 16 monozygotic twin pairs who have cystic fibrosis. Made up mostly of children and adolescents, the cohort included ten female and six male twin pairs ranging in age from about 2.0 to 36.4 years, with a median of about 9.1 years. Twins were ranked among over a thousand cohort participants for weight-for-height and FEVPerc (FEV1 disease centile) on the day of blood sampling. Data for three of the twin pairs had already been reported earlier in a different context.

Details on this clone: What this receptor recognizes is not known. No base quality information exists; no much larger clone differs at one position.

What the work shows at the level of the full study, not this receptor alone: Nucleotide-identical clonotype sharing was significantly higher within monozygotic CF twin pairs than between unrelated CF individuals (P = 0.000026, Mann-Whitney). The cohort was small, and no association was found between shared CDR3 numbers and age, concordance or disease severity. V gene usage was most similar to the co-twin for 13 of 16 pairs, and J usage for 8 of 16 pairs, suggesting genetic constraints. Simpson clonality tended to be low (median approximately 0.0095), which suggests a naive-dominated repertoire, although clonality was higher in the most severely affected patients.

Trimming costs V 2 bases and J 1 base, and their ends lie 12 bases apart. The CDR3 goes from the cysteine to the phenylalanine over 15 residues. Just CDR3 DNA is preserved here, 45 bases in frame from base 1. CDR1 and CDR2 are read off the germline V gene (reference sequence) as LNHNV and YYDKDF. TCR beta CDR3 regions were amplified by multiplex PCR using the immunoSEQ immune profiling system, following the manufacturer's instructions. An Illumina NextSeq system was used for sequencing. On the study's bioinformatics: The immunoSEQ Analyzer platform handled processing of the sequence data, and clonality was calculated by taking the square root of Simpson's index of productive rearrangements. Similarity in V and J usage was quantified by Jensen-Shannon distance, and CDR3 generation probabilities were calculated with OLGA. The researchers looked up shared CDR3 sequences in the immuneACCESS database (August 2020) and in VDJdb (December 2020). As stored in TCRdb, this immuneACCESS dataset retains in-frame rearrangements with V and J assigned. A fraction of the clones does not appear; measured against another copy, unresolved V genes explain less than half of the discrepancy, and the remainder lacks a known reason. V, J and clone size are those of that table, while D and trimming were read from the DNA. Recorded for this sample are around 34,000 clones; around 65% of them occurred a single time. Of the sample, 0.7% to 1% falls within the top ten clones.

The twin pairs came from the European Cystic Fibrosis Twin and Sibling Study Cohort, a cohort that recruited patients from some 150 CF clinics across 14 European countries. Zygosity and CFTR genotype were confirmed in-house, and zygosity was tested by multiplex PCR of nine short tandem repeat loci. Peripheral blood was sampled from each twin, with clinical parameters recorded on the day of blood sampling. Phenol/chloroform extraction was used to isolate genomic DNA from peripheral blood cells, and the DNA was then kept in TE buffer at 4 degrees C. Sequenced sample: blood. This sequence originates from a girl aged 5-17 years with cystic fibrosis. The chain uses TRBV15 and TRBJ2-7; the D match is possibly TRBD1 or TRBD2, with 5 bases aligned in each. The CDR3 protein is CATSRSGLRSYEQYF. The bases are TGTGCCACCAGCAGATCGGGGCTAAGGTCCTACGAGCAGTACTTC. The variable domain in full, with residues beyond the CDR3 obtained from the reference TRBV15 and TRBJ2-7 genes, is DAMVIQNPRYQVTQFGKPVTLSCSQTLNHNVMYWYQQKSSQAPKLLFHYYDKDFNNEADTPDNFQSRRPNTSFCFLDIRSPGLGDTAMYLCATSRSGLRSYEQYFGPGTRLTVT.